The rows below give T cell receptor beta chains drawn from one sample of a study of blood T cell repertoires in COVID-19. Clones were sequenced by immunoSEQ multiplex PCR, and TCRdb holds only the in-frame ones, with some missing. The sample yields about 190,000 clones, about 80% seen once. Sequencing used peripheral blood. The receptor set was obtained from a man aged 55 to 70 with acute or convalescent COVID-19. Both conserved end residues are part of each CDR3. The D gene is left open where the match is weak. Clone size is given for some rows only: seen once, a few or many times, or a class if the clone is expanded.

V	J	size	D	DNA	CDR3
TRBV5-6	TRBJ1-2	.	.	TGTGCCAGCAGCTTGATGGCAGAATATGGCTACACCTTC	CASSLMAEYGYTF
TRBV29-1	TRBJ2-2	many	TRBD1	TGCAGCGTCGAGGTCAGACGGGACAGGGTTTACACCGGGGAGCTGTTTTTT	CSVEVRRDRVYTGELFF
TRBV5-6	TRBJ1-4	few	.	TGTGCCAGCAGCTTGAACAGGGTAGAAAAACTGTTTTTT	CASSLNRVEKLFF
TRBV29-1	TRBJ2-7	.	.	TGCAGCGTTCCCGCGGAGGGCGCGGCCTACGAGCAGTACTTC	CSVPAEGAAYEQYF
TRBV28	TRBJ1-2	.	.	TGTGCCAGCAGCCAACCTGCCCGGGGAGGCTATGGCTACACCTTC	CASSQPARGGYGYTF
TRBV27	TRBJ2-7	medium-sized	TRBD1	TGTGCCAGCCAGGACAGGGGTGGCTACGAGCAGTACTTC	CASQDRGGYEQYF
TRBV2	TRBJ2-1	few	TRBD2	TGTGCCAGCAGTGTAGGGGCTAGCGGGGGGGCAGGCAATGAGCAGTTCTTC	CASSVGASGGAGNEQFF
TRBV6-6	TRBJ1-2	.	.	TGTGCCAGCAGTTACAGCCAAACGACAGGTGACTATGGCTACACCTTC	CASSYSQTTGDYGYTF
TRBV4-1	TRBJ1-6	many	.	TGCGCCAGCAGCCAAGAGGCAAGGCAGGGGCTATTAGGCTCACCCCTCCACTTT	CASSQEARQGLLGSPLHF
TRBV2	TRBJ2-1	.	.	TGTGCCAGCAGTCCCCTGAGCTCCTACAATGAGCAGTTCTTC	CASSPLSSYNEQFF
TRBV10-2	TRBJ1-2	.	TRBD1	TGCGCCAGCAGTGACCGGACAGGGCCTTATGGCTACACCTTC	CASSDRTGPYGYTF
TRBV6-5	TRBJ2-7	.	TRBD2	TGTGCCAGCAGTTCAATTCGGACTAGCGGGGGCTACGAGCAGTACTTC	CASSSIRTSGGYEQYF
TRBV2	TRBJ1-2	.	.	TGTGCCAGCAGGCGGGCAGGGGCTGGATACACCTTC	CASRRAGAGYTF
TRBV5-8	TRBJ2-3	.	.	TGTGCCAGCAGCTCCTTAACAGATACGCAGTATTTT	CASSSLTDTQYF
TRBV9	TRBJ2-7	.	.	TGTGCCAGCAGCGTCACTACCGGGGGCTACGAGCAGTACTTC	CASSVTTGGYEQYF
TRBV28	TRBJ1-2	.	.	TGTGCCAGCAGTTTCGTTAGGGGCTACTATGGCTACACCTTC	CASSFVRGYYGYTF
TRBV9	TRBJ2-1	.	.	TGTGCCAGCAGCGTAGCCGTCGGAGAGGGATGGTACAATGAGCAGTTCTTC	CASSVAVGEGWYNEQFF
TRBV5-1	TRBJ1-5	.	.	TGCGCCAGCAGCTACGATTTTTGGGGAGATCAGCCCCAGCATTTT	CASSYDFWGDQPQHF
TRBV5-1	TRBJ2-7	.	.	TGCGCCAGCAGCTTGTGGAGGGATGGAATATACGAGCAGTACTTC	CASSLWRDGIYEQYF
TRBV27	TRBJ2-3	.	.	TGTGCCAGCAACGAGATGCGGTTTGGGTCAGATACGCAGTATTTT	CASNEMRFGSDTQYF
TRBV19	TRBJ1-1	.	.	TGTGCCAGTAGTCCCGGGTGGAAAGGCACTGAAGCTTTCTTT	CASSPGWKGTEAFF
TRBV10-3	TRBJ2-1	few	.	TGTGCCATCAGTACGCGGACTCCCTACAATGAGCAGTTCTTC	CAISTRTPYNEQFF
TRBV5-1	TRBJ2-1	.	TRBD2	TGCGCCAGCAGCCTGGGTAATAGCGGGAGTGTTGAGCAGTTCTTC	CASSLGNSGSVEQFF
TRBV11-2	TRBJ2-7	few	.	TGTGCCAGCAGCCCCAGTTCTCCCTACGAGCAGTACTTC	CASSPSSPYEQYF
TRBV9	TRBJ2-7	.	.	TGTGCCAGCAGCGTAGAACAGGGGGGGACCTACGAGCAGTACTTC	CASSVEQGGTYEQYF
TRBV7-3	TRBJ1-6	.	TRBD1	TGTGCCAGCAGTTTGGCCGGACAGGGTGGTTCACCCCTCCACTTT	CASSLAGQGGSPLHF
TRBV11-3	TRBJ2-1	.	TRBD2	TGTGCCAGCAGCTTTGGCGGGAGCTACAATGAGCAGTTCTTC	CASSFGGSYNEQFF
TRBV25-1	TRBJ1-1	.	.	TGTGCCAGCAGTGAGTGGACAGAAAACACTGAAGCTTTCTTT	CASSEWTENTEAFF
TRBV19	TRBJ2-4	.	TRBD1	TGTGCCAGTAGTAGTCCCGGGACAGAGATCGTAGCCAAAAACATTCAGTACTTC	CASSSPGTEIVAKNIQYF
TRBV6-5	TRBJ1-2	few	TRBD1	TGTGCCAGCAGTAAGGACAGGGCCTATGGCTACACCTTC	CASSKDRAYGYTF
TRBV18	TRBJ2-3	.	TRBD2	TGTGCCAGCTCACAGGTTAGCGGGGGCGCAGATACGCAGTATTTT	CASSQVSGGADTQYF
TRBV18	TRBJ1-2	.	TRBD1	TGTGCCAGCTCACCACCGGGACAGGGAAGAGGCTATGGCTACACCTTC	CASSPPGQGRGYGYTF
TRBV10-3	TRBJ1-2	.	.	TGTGCCATCAGTGAGTCGAGGGAATATGGCTACACCTTC	CAISESREYGYTF
TRBV28	TRBJ1-3	.	.	TGTGCCAGCTACTATCGGGGCTCTGGAAACACCATATATTTT	CASYYRGSGNTIYF
TRBV11-1	TRBJ2-3	.	TRBD2	TGTGCCAGCAGCCCGGTGACTAGCGGAATTACGCAGTATTTT	CASSPVTSGITQYF
TRBV5-6	TRBJ1-5	.	.	TGTGCCAGCAGCTTGAGCGGCGGCCAGCCCCAGCATTTT	CASSLSGGQPQHF
TRBV6-6	TRBJ1-1	.	.	TGTGCCAGCAGTTACTCGTACGGTCCGAACACTGAAGCTTTCTTT	CASSYSYGPNTEAFF
TRBV7-9	TRBJ2-1	.	TRBD1	TGTGCCAGCAGCTTAATTGGGACAGGGGTGAATGAGCAGTTCTTC	CASSLIGTGVNEQFF
TRBV6-2/TRBV6-3	TRBJ2-2	.	.	TGTGCCAGCAGTTACGAGGCAGTCTCCACCGGGGAGCTGTTTTTT	CASSYEAVSTGELFF
TRBV7-9	TRBJ2-2	.	.	TGTGCCAGCAGCTTAGATTTTTTCGGTGTCGGGGAGCTGTTTTTT	CASSLDFFGVGELFF
TRBV5-4	TRBJ2-1	.	TRBD2	TGTGCCAGCAGCTTTGGGGGAGGGCCCTCCTACAATGAGCAGTTCTTC	CASSFGGGPSYNEQFF
TRBV3-1/TRBV3-2	TRBJ1-2	.	.	TGTGCCAGCAGCCAACCCAGGGTAAACTATGGCTACACCTTC	CASSQPRVNYGYTF
TRBV12-3/TRBV12-4	TRBJ1-1	.	.	TGTGCCAGCAGTTTTGCGGGGAACACTGAAGCTTTCTTT	CASSFAGNTEAFF
TRBV30	TRBJ1-2	.	.	TGTGCCTGGAGTGTTCGGTCGAGTAACTATGGCTACACCTTC	CAWSVRSSNYGYTF
TRBV9	TRBJ1-2	few	TRBD1	TGTGCCAGCAGCGCCTTTGACAGGGACGGAAACGGCTACACCTTC	CASSAFDRDGNGYTF
TRBV7-9	TRBJ1-4	.	TRBD1	TGTGCCAGCAGCCGGGACAGAATGCATGAAAAACTGTTTTTT	CASSRDRMHEKLFF
TRBV12-3/TRBV12-4	TRBJ2-5	.	.	TGTGCCAGCGGGGGAGGGGGTAAGACCCAGTACTTC	CASGGGGKTQYF
TRBV19	TRBJ2-2	.	.	TGTGCCAGTAGTATACCGGGGGACACCGGGGAGCTGTTTTTT	CASSIPGDTGELFF
TRBV12-5	TRBJ1-2	few	TRBD1	TGTGCTAGTGGTTTGGACAGGGGCTATGGCTACACCTTC	CASGLDRGYGYTF
TRBV20-1	TRBJ2-7	.	.	TGCAGTGCTAGTAGGGGCTACGAGCAGTACTTC	CSASRGYEQYF
TRBV27	TRBJ2-7	.	.	TGTGCCAGCAGTTTACTCAGCGGAGCCCCTACCTACGAGCAGTACTTC	CASSLLSGAPTYEQYF
TRBV9	TRBJ1-2	.	.	TGTGCCAGCAGCGACACCCCACGCCAGGGGAACTATGGCTACACCTTC	CASSDTPRQGNYGYTF
TRBV4-1	TRBJ2-3	.	TRBD1	TGCGCCAGCAGCCCCGGGACAGGGTCGGATACGCAGTATTTT	CASSPGTGSDTQYF
TRBV7-3	TRBJ1-1	.	TRBD1	TGTGCCAGCAGCTCAGGGACAGGGGGAGAAGCTTTCTTT	CASSSGTGGEAFF